Below, 4 T cell receptor beta chains from the same sample are listed, as sequenced in a study of blood T cell repertoires in COVID-19 (dated by TCRdb to the early 2020s). Library creation used the immunoSEQ multiplex PCR assay. Here the immuneACCESS table is served through TCRdb, limited to in-frame sequences with V and J called. Missing clones are a known gap in these copies; in checked studies unresolved V genes cover under half, and the rest lacks a known reason. The sample has 180,000 or so clones on record, approximately 85% of them singletons. Together, the top ten hold over 2.5% of the sample. The sequenced sample consisted of peripheral blood. Source of these receptors: a man in his sixties with acute or convalescent COVID-19.

This clone is a singleton in its sample. The rearrangement links TRBV5-4 to TRBJ2-5; D is perhaps TRBD2 (6 bases). CDR1 and CDR2 from the germline V gene are SGHNT and YYREEE (reference sequence). This CDR3 comprises 15 residues. Trimming left V 4 bases short and J 4 bases short, with 17 bases between. CDR3 sequence reads: CASSEGGQGRETQYF. The CDR3 region has the DNA TGTGCCAGCAGCGAGGGAGGCCAGGGTCGAGAGACCCAGTACTTC. The variable domain in full, with the rest retrieved from reference TRBV5-4 and TRBJ2-5, is ETGVTQSPTHLIKTRGQQVTLRCSSQSGHNTVSWYQQALGQGPQFIFQYYREEENGRGNFPPRFSGLQFPNYSSELNVNALELDDSALYLCASSEGGQGRETQYFGPGTRLLVL.

The rearrangement links TRBV5-1 to TRBJ2-1, with D uncertain. The V gene lost 0 bases and the J gene lost 0 bases, with 7 bases spanning the gap. This CDR3 contains 15 residues. CDR1 and CDR2 from the germline V gene are SGHRS and YFSETQ. The CDR3 sequence: CASSLASSSYNEQFF. The CDR3 DNA is TGCGCCAGCAGCTTGGCCTCCAGCTCCTACAATGAGCAGTTCTTC. The full variable domain, in which reference TRBV5-1 and TRBJ2-1 provide the parts outside the CDR3, is KAGVTQTPRYLIKTRGQQVTLSCSPISGHRSVSWYQQTPGQGLQFLFEYFSETQRNKGNFPGRFSGRQFSNSRSEMNVSTLELGDSALYLCASSLASSSYNEQFFGPGTRLTVL.

The genes are TRBV28 and TRBJ1-2, with no clear D. The V end was cut by 6 bases, the J end by 3 bases, with 11 bases between. CDR3 size: 13 residues. In germline, CDR1 is MDHEN, CDR2 SYDVKM. The CDR3, as DNA: TGTGCCAGCAGCCCACCCGGGGACTATGGCTACACCTTC. Its protein is CASSPPGDYGYTF.

This rearrangement joins TRBV6-5 to TRBJ2-7; TRBD2 is a possible D gene (6 bases). The ends were cut back, 5 bases at V and 1 base at J, with 9 bases in the middle. The CDR3 loop spans 13 amino acids. CDR1 MNHEY and CDR2 SVGAGI come from the germline V gene. CDR3 bases: TGTGCCAGCAGTAGGGGACTTTCCTACGAGCAGTACTTC. Its protein product is CASSRGLSYEQYF.